These T cell receptor beta chains were read from a single sample in a study of blood T cells in healthy people across ages. Each CDR3 protein is one row after TCRdb ran MiXCR on the 5' RACE reads. The sample contains 630,000 or so distinct CDR3 sequences, about 30% of which appear only once. The source material was blood. Source of these receptors: a woman older than 75 in good health. The CDR3 runs from the conserved cysteine through the conserved F or W. Fields, in order: D gene, clone size, J gene, V gene, CDR3 protein, CDR3 DNA. A D gene is named only where the DNA matches it firmly. The size field is filled for only some rows; it gives once, few, many or a size class.

TRBD1,.,TRBJ1-2,TRBV18,CASSPLGSGTGGEYGYTF,TGTGCCAGCTCACCCCTGGGAAGCGGGACAGGGGGCGAGTATGGCTACACCTTC
.,many,TRBJ2-1,TRBV2,CASSEFDEQFF,TGTGCCAGCAGTGAATTCGATGAGCAGTTCTTC
.,many,TRBJ1-5,TRBV5-5,CASSLGVDQPQHF,TGTGCCAGCAGCTTGGGGGTCGATCAGCCCCAGCATTTT
.,.,TRBJ2-3,TRBV20-1,CSTDTQYF,TGCAGCACAGATACGCAGTATTTT
TRBD1,many,TRBJ2-1,TRBV5-4,CASSLGQGGLGEQFF,TGTGCCAGCAGCCTGGGACAGGGAGGCCTCGGGGAGCAGTTCTTC
.,many,TRBJ1-1,TRBV6-6,CASSYKNTEAFF,TGTGCCAGCAGCTATAAGAACACTGAAGCTTTCTTT
.,.,TRBJ2-7,TRBV2,CASSGGEGGTYEQYF,TGTGCCAGCAGTGGGGGGGAAGGGGGTACCTACGAGCAGTACTTC
.,.,TRBJ2-2,TRBV12-3/TRBV12-4,CASSFSDGELFF,TGTGCCAGCAGTTTCTCCGACGGGGAGCTGTTTTTT
TRBD1,.,TRBJ2-7,TRBV20-1,CSASVWDRVHEQYF,TGCAGTGCTAGCGTTTGGGACAGGGTCCACGAGCAGTACTTC
TRBD2,many,TRBJ2-1,TRBV11-2,CASRSGTRGNEQFF,TGTGCCAGCAGAAGCGGGACTAGAGGGAATGAGCAGTTCTTC
.,many,TRBJ1-5,TRBV20-1,CSALEILGGNQPQHF,TGCAGTGCGCTAGAAATCTTGGGAGGCAATCAGCCCCAGCATTTT
.,.,TRBJ1-1,TRBV5-6,CASSWTRTRTTEAFF,TGTGCCAGCAGCTGGACCAGGACAAGAACCACTGAAGCTTTCTTT
TRBD1,few,TRBJ2-4,TRBV28,CASSLPTGGKNIQYF,TGTGCCAGCAGCCTACCGACAGGGGGCAAAAACATTCAGTACTTC
.,.,TRBJ1-2,TRBV30,CAWSTPRGGIPSYGYTF,TGTGCCTGGAGTACCCCTCGTGGGGGCATCCCAAGCTATGGCTACACCTTC
TRBD1,once,TRBJ1-2,TRBV5-1,CASSWARGRGTNGYTF,TGCGCCAGCAGCTGGGCCCGGGGCAGGGGGACGAATGGCTACACCTTC
.,many,TRBJ2-5,TRBV3-1,CASTSRPQETQYF,TGTGCCAGCACTTCGCGGCCACAAGAGACCCAGTACTTC
TRBD1,many,TRBJ2-1,TRBV7-3,CASSLVRTGSYNEQFF,TGTGCCAGCAGCTTAGTAAGGACAGGGTCTTACAATGAGCAGTTCTTC
.,many,TRBJ1-1,TRBV4-2,CASSQDERGEITEAFF,TGTGCCAGCAGCCAAGATGAAAGGGGTGAGATCACTGAAGCTTTCTTT
TRBD2,few,TRBJ2-5,TRBV24-1,CATSGTGGQETQYF,TGTGCCACCAGCGGAACGGGGGGGCAAGAGACCCAGTACTTC
TRBD2,.,TRBJ2-7,TRBV7-8,CASSSSLSGGNEQYF,TGTGCCAGCAGCTCGTCCCTCTCGGGAGGGAACGAGCAGTACTTC
.,.,TRBJ1-1,TRBV30,CAWSDRFEAFF,TGTGCCTGGAGTGACAGGTTTGAAGCTTTCTTT
TRBD2,.,TRBJ2-2,TRBV5-6,CASSLSGGPSTGELFF,TGTGCCAGCAGCTTAAGCGGGGGGCCGTCCACCGGGGAGCTGTTTTTT
TRBD1,.,TRBJ2-1,TRBV5-1,CASSPRTGSTYNEQFF,TGCGCCAGCAGCCCTCGGACAGGGAGTACCTACAATGAGCAGTTCTTC
.,many,TRBJ2-7,TRBV2,CASSETRLLSYEQYF,TGTGCCAGCAGTGAAACCAGGTTATTATCCTACGAGCAGTACTTC